A selection of T cell receptor beta chains follows, all from one sample in a study of cytomegalovirus exposure and HLA in healthy donors. Assay used: immunoSEQ multiplex PCR; TCRdb lists only in-frame clones, some missing. Of 150,000 to 200,000 clones in the sample, under 80% were seen once. Sequencing input: PBMCs. The receptors derive from a female donor in good health and CMV-seronegative. The conserved cysteine and the conserved F or W are not part of the CDR3 here.

v_gene: TRBV5-4
CDR3aa: ASSLKTSGRARETQY

v_gene: TRBV5-4
CDR3aa: ASSMTGYTEAF

v_gene: TRBV2
CDR3aa: ASTGTANTEAF

v_gene: TRBV11-1
CDR3aa: ASSLVTNADTQY

v_gene: TRBV4-1
CDR3aa: ASSQTPIAGQETQY

v_gene: TRBV5-1
CDR3aa: ASSLGDGQGNSPLH

v_gene: TRBV19
CDR3aa: ASSIGTGGGTGELF

v_gene: TRBV5-1
CDR3aa: ASSQKSGGIRYT

v_gene: TRBV4-1
CDR3aa: ASSHPGQGIYEQY

v_gene: TRBV7-2
CDR3aa: ASSSTGAGEQY

v_gene: TRBV2
CDR3aa: ASTPTGQKGV

v_gene: TRBV6-1
CDR3aa: ASSGGPIEAF

v_gene: TRBV27
CDR3aa: ASSKQGEYNEQF

v_gene: TRBV4-3
CDR3aa: ASSQEPSGGAGEQF

v_gene: TRBV5-4
CDR3aa: ASTPDWFLRTDTQY

v_gene: TRBV27
CDR3aa: ASSLGAPGQGGTDTQY

v_gene: TRBV7-2
CDR3aa: ASSLNQPGWNEQY

v_gene: TRBV2
CDR3aa: ASSPATGGRRGYT

v_gene: TRBV4-2
CDR3aa: ASSQGGGSYEQY

v_gene: TRBV5-5
CDR3aa: ASSSNRVRQDTQY

v_gene: TRBV9
CDR3aa: ASSDSGGTDTQY

v_gene: TRBV30
CDR3aa: AWSPGEEAQY

v_gene: TRBV5-6
CDR3aa: ASSSILSAGGNNEQF

v_gene: TRBV28
CDR3aa: ASSPVPGQFNEKLF